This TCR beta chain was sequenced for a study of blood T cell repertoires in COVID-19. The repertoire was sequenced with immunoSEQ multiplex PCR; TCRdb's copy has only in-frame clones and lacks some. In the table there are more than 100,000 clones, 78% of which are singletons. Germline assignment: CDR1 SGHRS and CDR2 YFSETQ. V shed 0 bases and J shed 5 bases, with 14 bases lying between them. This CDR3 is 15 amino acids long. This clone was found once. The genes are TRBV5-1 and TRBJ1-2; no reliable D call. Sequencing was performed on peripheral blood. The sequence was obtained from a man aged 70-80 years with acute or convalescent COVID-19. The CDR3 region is CASSLVWGGGYGYTF. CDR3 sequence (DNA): TGCGCCAGCAGCTTGGTGTGGGGAGGCGGGTATGGCTACACCTTC. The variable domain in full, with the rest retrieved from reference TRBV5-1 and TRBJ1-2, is KAGVTQTPRYLIKTRGQQVTLSCSPISGHRSVSWYQQTPGQGLQFLFEYFSETQRNKGNFPGRFSGRQFSNSRSEMNVSTLELGDSALYLCASSLVWGGGYGYTFGSGTRLTVV.